This TCR beta chain emerged from a study of blood T cell repertoires in COVID-19. Original processing notes: Amplification of reference gene primers was used by the study to estimate nucleated cell counts. Data came from immunoSEQ multiplex PCR; TCRdb stores just in-frame clones and leaves some out. V and J calls and clone size are copied from that table; D and trimming were computed from the DNA. The sample holds about 100,000 clones, 90% to 95% seen once. CDR1 and CDR2 (germline): ENHRY, SYGVKD. V was clipped by 8 bases and J by 3 bases; unmatched bases: 3. This CDR3 comprises 13 residues. Source material: peripheral blood. The TCR comes from a human donor in a cohort sampled during active COVID-19. The chain is built from TRBV10-3 and TRBJ1-2; 10 bases agree with TRBD1. The CDR3 DNA sequence: TGTGCCATCCTGACAGGGGGCCACTATGGCTACACCTTC. Translating it yields CAILTGGHYGYTF.